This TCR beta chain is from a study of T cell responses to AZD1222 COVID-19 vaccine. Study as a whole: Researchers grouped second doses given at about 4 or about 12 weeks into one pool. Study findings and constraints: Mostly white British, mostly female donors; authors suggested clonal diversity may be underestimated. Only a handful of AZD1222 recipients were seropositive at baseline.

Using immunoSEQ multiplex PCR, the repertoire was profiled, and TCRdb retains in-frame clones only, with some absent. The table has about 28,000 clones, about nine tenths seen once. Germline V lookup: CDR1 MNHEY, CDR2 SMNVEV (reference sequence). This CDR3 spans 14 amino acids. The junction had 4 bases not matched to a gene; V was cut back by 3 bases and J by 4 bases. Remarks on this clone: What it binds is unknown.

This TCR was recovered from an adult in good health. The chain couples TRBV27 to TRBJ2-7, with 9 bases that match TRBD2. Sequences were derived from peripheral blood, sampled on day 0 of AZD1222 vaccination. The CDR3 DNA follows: TGTGCCAGCAGTTTTGGGCGGGAGGGGTACGAGCAGTACTTC. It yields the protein CASSFGREGYEQYF.